Shown below are 18 T cell receptor beta chains from a single sample sequenced in a study of blood T cell repertoires in COVID-19. Data came from immunoSEQ multiplex PCR; TCRdb stores just in-frame clones and leaves some out. The sample contains 140,000 to 150,000 clones, around 82% of which appear only once. The sequenced sample was peripheral blood. These receptors were collected from a man aged 60 to 69 with active or convalescent COVID-19.

The chain couples TRBV19 to TRBJ2-6, with 8 bases fitting TRBD1. The germline CDR1 and CDR2 sequences are LNHDA and SQIVND (reference sequence). The V and J ends lost 3 bases and 4 bases, in that order; junction bases with no gene match: 5. The CDR3 sequence is 16 residues long. The CDR3 region is CASSIPTGGGANVLTF. CDR3 DNA: TGTGCCAGTAGTATCCCTACAGGGGGAGGGGCCAACGTCCTGACTTTC.

V is TRBV30 and J is TRBJ2-7, with D possibly TRBD1 on 7 matching bases. The V and J ends lost 3 bases and 2 bases respectively, with 11 bases between them. CDR1 GTSNPN and CDR2 SVGIG come from the germline V gene (reference sequence). CDR3 size: 13 residues. The CDR3 sequence: CAWSAGGPYEQYF. CDR3 DNA: TGTGCCTGGAGCGCAGGGGGGCCCTACGAGCAGTACTTC.

The chain joins TRBV5-1 to TRBJ1-1; tentatively, D is TRBD1 (6 bases). From germline, CDR1 is SGHRS and CDR2 YFSETQ. Trimming stripped 1 base from V and 0 bases from J, with 7 bases between. CDR3 length equals 14 residues. CDR3 nucleotide sequence: TGCGCCAGCAGCTTGCAGGGGATGAACACTGAAGCTTTCTTT. It encodes CASSLQGMNTEAFF.

The CDR3 protein is CATLTYIYPGQGKKEKLFF. The CDR3 region has the DNA TGTGCCACCCTTACTTACATTTACCCGGGACAGGGGAAAAAAGAAAAACTGTTTTTT. The V call is TRBV24-1, the J call TRBJ1-4; 10 nucleotides match TRBD1. The V and J ends lost 9 bases and 8 bases, in that order; junction bases with no gene match: 23. Per germline, CDR1 KGHDR and CDR2 SFDVKD. This CDR3 has 19 residues.

The V and J genes are TRBV25-1 and TRBJ2-7, with 10 bases that match TRBD2. Germline V CDR1 and CDR2: MGHDK, SYGVNS. This CDR3 is built from 16 residues. The J segment lost 5 bases and the V segment lost 4 bases, leaving 11 bases of the junction unmatched. CDR3 DNA sequence: TGTGCCAGCAGTGGTCCTAGCGGGAGTGCCCTCCACGAGCAGTACTTC. It specifies CASSGPSGSALHEQYF.

This sequence joins TRBV12-5 and TRBJ2-1, with unresolved D. The CDR3 has 13 residues. The germline V gene has CDR1 LGHNT and CDR2 FRNRAP. Trimming took off 1 base at V and 8 bases at J, with 9 bases between the two ends. The CDR3 here is CASGLAAVDEQFF. The CDR3 DNA sequence: TGTGCTAGTGGTTTGGCGGCGGTGGATGAGCAGTTCTTC. Supplemented by reference TRBV12-5 and TRBJ2-1, the full variable domain reads DARVTQTPRHKVTEMGQEVTMRCQPILGHNTVFWYRQTMMQGLELLAYFRNRAPLDDSGMPKDRFSAEMPDATLATLKIQPSEPRDSAVYFCASGLAAVDEQFFGPGTRLTVL.

J is TRBJ2-1 and V is TRBV29-1; 9 positions match TRBD2. Germline CDR1 is SQVTM and CDR2 is ANQGSEA. The CDR3 runs to 12 residues. The V gene end was trimmed by 5 bases and the J gene end by 8 bases; junction bases not matched to a gene: 4. The CDR3 nucleotides are TGCAGCGTTCAGGGGACTAGCCATGAGCAGTTCTTC. Its translation: CSVQGTSHEQFF.

The DNA for the CDR3 is TGCGCCAGCAGCCAAGCTGGAGCAGCTCACCGGCAGTTCTTC. It yields the protein CASSQAGAAHRQFF. This chain connects TRBV4-1 to TRBJ2-1; D unclear. There are 14 residues in the CDR3. Germline loops: CDR1 MGHRA, CDR2 YSYEKL. V shed 1 base and J shed 12 bases, with 16 bases lying between them.

This chain links TRBV5-1 with TRBJ2-7; 7 nucleotides match TRBD2. Germline lookup yields CDR1 SGHRS and CDR2 YFSETQ. The V and J ends lost 0 bases and 7 bases, in that order; junction bases with no gene match: 13. The CDR3 extends over 16 amino acids. The CDR3 reads CASSLAYVGGPGEQYF. The CDR3 DNA is TGCGCCAGCAGCTTGGCCTACGTGGGAGGGCCGGGGGAGCAGTACTTC.

V and J are TRBV24-1 and TRBJ2-1; D is perhaps TRBD2 (6 bases). Germline CDR1 and CDR2: KGHDR and SFDVKD. The CDR3 is 13 amino acids. Trimming cost V 4 bases and J 10 bases, with 13 bases left between them. The CDR3 DNA reads as TGTGCCACCAGTGACCTAGTTAGCGGCGAGCAGTTCTTC. Translation gives CATSDLVSGEQFF.

The J gene is TRBJ2-1, the V gene TRBV11-1; perhaps TRBD2 as D (5 bases). Deletions cut 5 bases from V and 5 bases from J, with 16 bases between. CDR3 length: 15 amino acids. The germline gives CDR1 SGHAT, CDR2 FQDESV (reference sequence). The CDR3 region is CASSPSGGGNNEQFF. CDR3 bases: TGTGCCAGCAGCCCCTCCGGAGGCGGTAACAATGAGCAGTTCTTC.

This sequence joins TRBV11-3 and TRBJ2-1; TRBD2 aligns across 9 bases. CDR1 and CDR2 (germline): SGHNT, YENEEA. V lost 1 base and J lost 1; bases outside the gene matches: 2. The CDR3 consists of 16 residues. The CDR3 spells CASSLVAGASYNEQFF. The CDR3 nucleotides are TGTGCCAGCAGCTTAGTAGCGGGAGCATCCTACAATGAGCAGTTCTTC.

In this sample, this clone turned up a few times. The rearrangement uses TRBV19 and TRBJ2-1; perhaps TRBD1 as D (5 bases). V lost 5 bases, J lost 5 bases, and 7 bases lay in between. The CDR3 length is 12 residues. Germline CDR1 LNHDA, CDR2 SQIVND (reference sequence). CDR3 in DNA: TGTGCCAGTAGTCCCAGGGACAATGAGCAGTTCTTC. Protein sequence: CASSPRDNEQFF.

The genes are TRBV7-8 and TRBJ1-2, with D perhaps matching TRBD1 (6 bases). The germline V gene has CDR1 SGHVS and CDR2 FQNEAQ. This CDR3 region has 15 residues. Trimming took off 2 bases at V and 3 bases at J, with 13 bases between the two ends. The CDR3 DNA sequence: TGTGCCAGCAGCTTAAAGAGGGGGAGAGACTATGGCTACACCTTC. It encodes CASSLKRGRDYGYTF.

In its sample, this clone was seen a few times. The chain couples TRBV11-3 to TRBJ1-1; D gene unclear. Trimming removed 0 bases at V and 3 bases at J, with 5 bases between. The CDR3 runs to 13 residues. From germline, CDR1 is SGHNT and CDR2 YENEEA. The chain's CDR3 is CASSLEQYTEAFF. As DNA, the CDR3 is TGTGCCAGCAGCTTAGAACAGTACACTGAAGCTTTCTTT.

CDR3 bases: TGTGCCAGCAGCCACCGGGACATCACAGATACGCAGTATTTT. Its translation: CASSHRDITDTQYF. V gene TRBV7-2 combines with J gene TRBJ2-3; D possibly corresponds to TRBD1 (6 bases). V was cut by 5 bases and J by 2 bases, with 11 bases left in between. CDR1 is SGHTA and CDR2 is FQGNSA in the germline V gene. The CDR3 covers 14 residues. Full variable domain (outside the CDR3, taken from reference TRBV7-2 and TRBJ2-3): GAGVSQSPSNKVTEKGKDVELRCDPISGHTALYWYRQSLGQGLEFLIYFQGNSAPDKSGLPSDRFSAERTGGSVSTLTIQRTQQEDSAVYLCASSHRDITDTQYFGPGTRLTVL.

The chain has TRBV29-1 and TRBJ2-1; D may be TRBD2 (6 bases). Germline V CDR1 and CDR2: SQVTM, ANQGSEA. The CDR3 covers 13 residues. The V end was cut by 3 bases, the J end by 7 bases, with 13 bases between. The CDR3 DNA reads TGCAGCGTTGATGGAGGGGCGGGGAATGAGCAGTTCTTC. This encodes CSVDGGAGNEQFF.

This clone was counted between two and nine times. The V call is TRBV7-9, the J call TRBJ1-2; TRBD1 matches 7 bases. The CDR3 is 15 amino acids. The junction had 6 bases not matched to a gene; V was cut back by 5 bases and J by 0 bases. CDR1 SEHNR and CDR2 FQNEAQ come from the germline V gene (reference sequence). CDR3: CASSPRDRANYGYTF. DNA for the CDR3: TGTGCCAGCAGCCCCCGGGACAGAGCTAACTATGGCTACACCTTC.